This entry describes one T cell receptor beta chain. Its specific antigen is unknown. Germline is not matched at one junction end, which may reflect a read error. Spanning cysteine to phenylalanine, the CDR3 consists of 14 amino acids. Left in the record is the CDR3 DNA by itself, 42 bases read in frame from the first base. The sample comes from a study of molecular identifiers for immune sequencing clone quantification (dated by TCRdb to the late 2010s). About the study as a whole: For a replicate experiment, the RNA from either 20,000 or 100,000 naive CD8 T cells was divided into five aliquots, and four of those aliquots went on to sequencing. The study was a methods study using CD8 T cells to benchmark molecular-identifier clustering-based TCR repertoire sequencing (MIDCIRS) and TCR RNA copy counting.

Naive CD8 T cell libraries were made from about 20,000 to 1,000,000 sorted cells using 10%, 30% or 50% of purified RNA. Naive CD8 T cells, defined as CD8+CD4-CCR7+CD45RA+, were FACS-sorted into RLT Plus buffer on a BD FACSAria II. Roughly 10 TCR copies' worth of Jurkat RNA were spiked into about 19,000-1,000,000 naive CD8 T cell samples to test detection sensitivity. CD8 T cells were enriched with RosetteSep CD8+ T Cell Enrichment Cocktail and Ficoll-Paque, followed by ACK red cell lysis. General conclusions and limits of the study: The sizes of highly expanded clones could end up underestimated when identical TCR molecules share a barcode. A single cell's worth of spiked-in Jurkat TCR RNA was reported detectable even among around 1 million naive CD8 T cells. Modeling indicated around 3.2 TCR RNA copies recovered per cell, compared with about 9.7 by digital PCR, which implies a capture efficiency of around 31%. In CMV-specific effector cells, clones with more than 20 RNA copies contained over 98% of molecules, whereas in naive cells such clones contained under 1% of molecules. Naive libraries contained spiked-in Jurkat TCR RNA (roughly 10 copies' worth), which is not part of the donor repertoire. When barcode sub-clustering was not used, chimeric consensus sequences inflated TCR diversity, with chimeras reaching as high as 47%.

Library construction relied on PCR. The sequencing machine was a NextSeq 500. Bulk TCR libraries were prepared as previously described, using TCR primers listed in Table S5. The Qiagen AllPrep DNA/RNA kit was used to purify total RNA. Before any analysis, reads coming from multiple sequencing runs of the same library were combined into one pool. In the paper's pipeline: Only reads with exact TCR constant sequence were kept, trimmed to 150 nt, and grouped by their 12-nt molecular barcodes. Reads inside each barcode group were sub-clustered using a 15% Levenshtein threshold, and a quality-weighted consensus sequence was constructed for each RNA molecule. Non-functional sequences were discarded, and so were lower-count sequences lying one edit away from another sequence. Barcode sub-clusters with fewer than 20% of the maximum read count were removed, based on fitting two negative binomial distributions. The public sequencing data were trimmed at Q25 with fastp and processed into clonotypes with MiXCR by TCRdb, which kept only in-frame beta chains. CDR3 protein duplicates are merged, each entry listing the most common genes and DNA. The V and J calls shown here were made by TCRdb, not taken from the authors' results. Present in this sample are 490,000 or so distinct CDR3 sequences, roughly 24% of which were seen just once. Around 0.78% of the sample is taken by the ten largest.

The TCR was taken from a human donor in good health. Some libraries in this study had Jurkat cell RNA spiked in. Recombination connected TRBV12-3 or TRBV12-4 to TRBJ2-7; the best D guess is TRBD2, with 6 bases matching. The sample was naive CD8+ T cells from blood, with Jurkat cell RNA spiked in. The cell subset or site label of this sample denotes: FACS-sorted CD8+CD4-CCR7+CD45RA+ naive T cells. The nucleotides read TGTGCCAGCACCTTAGGAGGGCCCGGCTACGAGCAGTGCTTC. It translates as CASTLGGPGYEQCF.